This T cell receptor (beta chain) was profiled in a study of blood T cell repertoires in COVID-19. About the research overall: Sample material is recorded as cDNA or gDNA derived from T cells, B-cell-depleted T cells, or PBMCs.

Profiled with immunoSEQ multiplex PCR; TCRdb holds only in-frame clones, not every one. The sample has 180,000 or so clones, more than 75% seen once. Sequences were obtained from PBMCs or T cells enriched from blood (not recorded which). This receptor was obtained from a man aged 55 to 70 who had been exposed to COVID-19.

The DNA of the CDR3 is TGCAGCGTTGACGCAGATACGCAGTATTTT. Translated: CSVDADTQYF. This chain joins TRBV29-1 and TRBJ2-3; D call uncertain. V shed 3 bases and J shed 4 bases, with 2 bases lying between them. The germline gives CDR1 SQVTM, CDR2 ANQGSEA. The CDR3 is 10 residues long.